The 21 T cell receptor beta chains below were found in one sample sequenced in a study of cytomegalovirus exposure and HLA in healthy donors. PCR was performed using 60 Vbeta and 13 Jbeta primers. Using immunoSEQ multiplex PCR, the repertoire was profiled, and TCRdb retains in-frame clones only, with some absent. The table lists roughly 130,000 clones, about four fifths of them singletons. Sequencing was carried out using PBMCs. These receptors originate from a man aged 30 to 39 in good health and CMV-seronegative.

This rearrangement joins TRBV5-1 to TRBJ1-1; D may be TRBD1 (6 bases). The CDR3 sequence is 14 residues long. Trimming left V 0 bases short and J 4 bases short, with 10 bases between. Per germline, CDR1 SGHRS and CDR2 YFSETQ. DNA of the CDR3: TGCGCCAGCAGCTTGGATGGGGGCCGCACTGAAGCTTTCTTT. Translated, it gives CASSLDGGRTEAFF.

V usage is TRBV6-6 and J usage is TRBJ2-1; 10 bases match TRBD1. The CDR3 is made up of 15 amino acids. Losses at the gene ends were 5 bases for V and 3 bases for J; bases not matched to a gene: 4. Germline CDR1 is MNHNY and CDR2 is SVGAGI (reference sequence). Here the CDR3 reads CASSMGQGFYNEQFF. The CDR3 region has the DNA TGTGCCAGCAGTATGGGACAGGGGTTCTACAATGAGCAGTTCTTC.

The chain combines TRBV25-1 with TRBJ2-7; 9 bases match TRBD1. Germline loops: CDR1 MGHDK, CDR2 SYGVNS. Germline trimming cut 2 bases from V and 9 bases from J; bases unmatched to any gene: 11. This CDR3 spans 15 amino acids. CDR3 nucleotide sequence: TGTGCCAGCAGTGAACTCCGGGACAGGGCTTTCGGGCAGTACTTC. It specifies CASSELRDRAFGQYF.

This chain uses TRBV7-2 with TRBJ2-7; tentatively, D is TRBD2 (5 bases). The V gene lost 3 bases and the J gene lost 0 bases, with 6 bases spanning the gap. The CDR3 contains 13 residues. CDR1 and CDR2 from the germline V gene are SGHTA and FQGNSA. CDR3 DNA: TGTGCCAGCAGCTTTGACTACTCCTACGAGCAGTACTTC. Translated, it gives CASSFDYSYEQYF.

In this sample, this clone turned up once. This sequence joins TRBV5-1 and TRBJ1-6, with a tentative D call TRBD1 (6 bases). V lost 0 bases to trimming and J lost 5 bases, with 12 bases between them. The CDR3 is 16 amino acids. CDR1 is SGHRS and CDR2 is YFSETQ in the germline V gene. The CDR3 DNA is TGCGCCAGCAGCTTGGCCGTCGCAGGGGATAATTCACCCCTCCACTTT. It codes for CASSLAVAGDNSPLHF.

V is TRBV7-9 and J is TRBJ1-6, with a possible D match to TRBD1 (6 bases). Germline V gene lookup returns CDR1 SEHNR and CDR2 FQNEAQ (reference sequence). V lost 5 bases and J 7 bases, leaving 24 bases between the germline ends. The CDR3 is 18 amino acids. Here the CDR3 reads CASSQTAGAKMGNSPLHF. The CDR3 DNA sequence: TGTGCCAGCAGCCAAACGGCAGGGGCCAAGATGGGGAATTCACCCCTCCACTTT.

The chain carries TRBV5-4 and TRBJ2-5; 7 positions match TRBD2. The CDR3 loop spans 15 amino acids. Germline V gives CDR1 SGHNT, CDR2 YYREEE (reference sequence). Losses at the gene ends were 3 bases for V and 1 base for J; bases not matched to a gene: 6. The CDR3 DNA sequence: TGTGCCAGCAGCTCCCTCGGGGAGGGCCAAGAGACCCAGTACTTC. It translates to CASSSLGEGQETQYF. The variable domain in full, completed from reference TRBV5-4 and TRBJ2-5, reads ETGVTQSPTHLIKTRGQQVTLRCSSQSGHNTVSWYQQALGQGPQFIFQYYREEENGRGNFPPRFSGLQFPNYSSELNVNALELDDSALYLCASSSLGEGQETQYFGPGTRLLVL.

About this clone itself: One end of the junction is discordant with germline, which a read error may explain. The chain is built from TRBV7-7 and TRBJ2-5; TRBD2 matches at 10 bases. Per germline, CDR1 SSHAT and CDR2 FNYEAQ (reference sequence). The CDR3 covers 18 residues. CDR3 sequence: CASSPHSRSGGARETQYF. The CDR3 region has the DNA TGTGCTAGCAGCCCACATTCTCGAAGCGGGGGGGCCAGAGAGACCCAGTACTTC. Combining the CDR3 with reference TRBV7-7 and TRBJ2-5 gives the whole variable domain GAGVSQSPRYKVTKRGQDVTLRCDPISSHATLYWYQQALGQGPEFLTYFNYEAQPDKSGLPSDRFSAERPEGSISTLTIQRTEQRDSAMYRCASSPHSRSGGARETQYFGPGTRLLVL.

The chain uses TRBV4-2 and TRBJ1-1, with 8 bases that match TRBD1. CDR3 length: 13 amino acids. Germline lookup yields CDR1 LGHNA and CDR2 YNFKEQ. V trimming: 6 bases; J trimming: 6 bases; junction bases outside the gene matches: 6. CDR3 nucleotides: TGTGCCAGCAGTGACAGGGGATTCGCTGAAGCTTTCTTT. Translating gives CASSDRGFAEAFF.

The chain employs TRBV5-1 and TRBJ2-7, with 7 bases fitting TRBD1. The CDR3 has 12 amino acids. Germline loops: CDR1 SGHRS, CDR2 YFSETQ. The V and J ends lost 3 bases and 6 bases, in that order; junction bases with no gene match: 3. The CDR3 loop reads CASSSDRSEQYF. CDR3 nucleotides: TGCGCCAGCAGCTCGGACAGGAGCGAGCAGTACTTC. Looking up the rest from reference TRBV5-1 and TRBJ2-7 gives the full variable domain: KAGVTQTPRYLIKTRGQQVTLSCSPISGHRSVSWYQQTPGQGLQFLFEYFSETQRNKGNFPGRFSGRQFSNSRSEMNVSTLELGDSALYLCASSSDRSEQYFGPGTRLTVT.

The chain couples TRBV6-5 to TRBJ2-7, with D uncertain. Deletions cut 7 bases from V and 2 bases from J, with 12 bases between. CDR1 and CDR2 from the germline V gene are MNHEY and SVGAGI. The length of the CDR3 is 13 residues. The CDR3 reads CASIRHSTYEQYF. As DNA, the CDR3 is TGTGCCAGCATTAGACACAGCACCTACGAGCAGTACTTC.

This chain uses TRBV2 with TRBJ1-5; tentatively, D is TRBD1 (5 bases). The CDR3 runs to 13 residues. Between the trimmed V and J ends, which lost 6 bases and 0 bases, there was a span of 6 bases. Germline CDR1 is SNHLY and CDR2 is FYNNEI. CDR3 residues: CASSRVSNQPQHF. CDR3 coding DNA: TGTGCCAGCAGCAGGGTTAGCAATCAGCCCCAGCATTTT. Together with reference TRBV2 and TRBJ1-5, the CDR3 gives the full variable domain: EPEVTQTPSHQVTQMGQEVILRCVPISNHLYFYWYRQILGQKVEFLVSFYNNEISEKSEIFDDQFSVERPDGSNFTLKIRSTKLEDSAMYFCASSRVSNQPQHFGDGTRLSIL.

This chain joins TRBV29-1 and TRBJ2-7; maybe TRBD1 (6 bases). CDR3 size: 12 residues. V was clipped by 7 bases and J by 2 bases, with 12 bases between them. Germline-derived CDR1 and CDR2 are SQVTM and ANQGSEA. The CDR3 protein is CSARTEAYEQYF. The CDR3 bases are TGCAGCGCGAGGACAGAGGCCTACGAGCAGTACTTC.

In its sample, this clone was seen a few times. CDR3 in amino acids: CASSTKAQGSGNTIYF. The CDR3, as DNA: TGTGCCAGCTCAACAAAGGCGCAGGGCTCTGGAAACACCATATATTTT. The chain joins TRBV18 to TRBJ1-3; a weak D match, TRBD1 (5 bases). This CDR3 contains 16 residues. Germline CDR1 reads KGHSH; CDR2 reads LQKENI. Trimming took off 5 bases at V and 0 bases at J, with 14 bases between the two ends.

This chain uses TRBV7-9 with TRBJ2-5; TRBD2 aligns across 15 bases. Germline loops: CDR1 SEHNR, CDR2 FQNEAQ (reference sequence). Trimming cost V 5 bases and J 4 bases; bases outside gene matches: 5. The CDR3 is 16 amino acids. Written as DNA, the CDR3 is TGTGCCAGCAGCCCCCGGACTAGCGGGAGGGCAGAGACCCAGTACTTC. This codes for CASSPRTSGRAETQYF.

This clone appeared a few times. The V call is TRBV11-1, the J call TRBJ2-3; 8 nucleotides match TRBD2. V lost 5 bases, J lost 4 bases, and 8 bases stayed unmatched. The germline V gene encodes CDR1 SGHAT and CDR2 FQDESV (reference sequence). CDR3 length: 15 residues. DNA of the CDR3: TGTGCCAGCAGCCCCTTAGGCGGGAGGTCAGATACGCAGTATTTT. Translating gives CASSPLGGRSDTQYF.

The rearrangement joins TRBV5-6 to TRBJ2-7; the D gene is possibly TRBD1 (5 bases). Trimming left V 2 bases short and J 0 bases short, with 9 bases between. Per the germline V gene, CDR1 is SGHDT and CDR2 is YYEEEE. The CDR3 has 14 residues. The CDR3 protein is CASSLMDNSYEQYF. Here the CDR3 DNA reads TGTGCCAGCAGCTTAATGGACAACTCCTACGAGCAGTACTTC.

The chain uses TRBV10-2 and TRBJ2-3, with 7 nucleotides matching TRBD2. CDR3 length equals 16 residues. CDR1 and CDR2 from the germline V gene are WSHSY and SAAADI. V shed 8 bases and J 3 bases; nucleotides not matched to a gene: 14. In DNA, the CDR3 is TGCGCCAGCGGATGGGAGGGGCATCGAGGAACAGATACGCAGTATTTT. Protein: CASGWEGHRGTDTQYF.

The V gene is TRBV28, the J gene TRBJ1-2; 11 nucleotides agree with TRBD1. Germline V gene data show CDR1 as MDHEN and CDR2 as SYDVKM. The V segment lost 6 bases and the J segment 5 bases; nucleotides outside the gene matches: 11. The CDR3 runs to 16 residues. The CDR3: CASSPDRGHLRYGYTF. The CDR3 DNA reads as TGTGCCAGCAGCCCGGACAGGGGGCATCTTCGGTATGGCTACACCTTC.

With respect to this clone: The identical CDR3 is also encoded by other nucleotide sequences in the sample. V gene TRBV7-2 combines with J gene TRBJ1-1, with D unresolved. CDR1 SGHTA and CDR2 FQGNSA come from the germline V gene. V was pared by 5 bases and J by 1 base, with 8 bases between. CDR3 length: 13 amino acids. The DNA of the CDR3 is TGTGCCAGCAGCCCTCGACAGAACACTGAAGCTTTCTTT. It yields the protein CASSPRQNTEAFF.

This chain connects TRBV4-2 to TRBJ1-5, with a possible D match to TRBD1 (6 bases). The V gene's germline CDR1 is LGHNA and CDR2 YNFKEQ. CDR3 length: 16 amino acids. V lost 0 bases, J lost 4 bases, and 13 bases lay in between. In nucleotides, the CDR3 is TGTGCCAGCAGCCAAGATCAAGGACAGACGAATCAGCCCCAGCATTTT. Residues: CASSQDQGQTNQPQHF.